This TCR beta chain was recovered during a study of human T cells and chemical hapten exposure (dated by TCRdb to about 2021). Background for the entire study: For sensitization, 2% DPC in acetone was applied to a roughly 2 cm by roughly 2 cm area of upper inner arm skin. Under 30 alopecia patients gave blood for TCR sequencing at one to four time points (pre-sensitization, 2, 6 and 24 weeks). The study tracked peripheral blood TCR repertoire changes in vivo during primary and secondary sensitization to the hapten diphenylcyclopropenone (DPC) in alopecia patients. Alopecia areata with under or over 50% scalp involvement, alopecia totalis and alopecia universalis were represented in the patient cohort, which was mostly female. Libraries were pooled for sequencing, and per-sample TCR yields varied mainly because of small differences in library volumes within the pool. Patch testing was performed on the upper back with Finn chambers containing 0.01% DPC, and the patch tests were scored after 6 days according to International Contact Dermatitis Research Group standards. Patients additionally received weekly therapeutic DPC doses to the scalp throughout the roughly 24-week study period. Blood was sampled from patients pre-sensitization (week 0) and at 2, 6 and about 24 weeks after DPC sensitization.

Library preparation used RACE. The instrument was a NextSeq 500. During library preparation, unique molecular identifiers were attached to individual cDNA molecules so that TCRs could be counted quantitatively and reproducibly. For every blood RNA sample, sequencing covered both the TCR alpha and TCR beta chains. On the study's bioinformatics: A median of roughly 98,000 TCRs per sample was observed, with a range of about 20,000 to 700,000. V, J and CDR3 annotation of the TCR reads was carried out using the Decombinator software suite. To make PS versus PT1 abundance plots, every sample was subsampled to the same number of TCRs (28,000). TCRs were defined as expanded if absent before sensitization and observed at least eight times at the 2-week time point. TCRdb reanalyzed the raw reads on its own, using fastp at Q25 for trimming and MiXCR for clone calling, and kept in-frame beta chains. Records with the same CDR3 protein are collapsed into one entry carrying the most frequent genes and DNA. The V and J calls and clone size are TCRdb's, not the authors'. This sample is represented by about 42,000 distinct CDR3 sequences; around 9% of them were singletons. Together, the top ten hold 15% of the sample.

The germline V gene yields KGHSH for CDR1 and LQKENI for CDR2. Spanning cysteine to phenylalanine, the CDR3 consists of 14 amino acids. CDR3 DNA is the only sequence kept; it has 42 bases, read in frame from the first base. The trim is 2 bases for V and 4 bases for J, with a gap of 11 bases between the germline ends. Summary of the overall study and its limitations: After repeated subsampling, the strength of the expansion versus patch-test correlation and the threshold at which it became significant changed. Expanded TCRs formed significantly more large CDR3 similarity clusters than pre-sensitization or healthy control sets, consistent with antigen-driven responses. The number of PT1 expanded TCRs positively correlated with patch test score, significant at thresholds 8, 16 and 32 but not 4. Because all patients had alopecia, a presumed autoimmune disease, the immune response of the patients might differ from that of healthy individuals. No change with DPC sensitization was found in the number of TCRs above 1 in 1000 frequency, and no evidence of global repertoire structure alterations was found.

This clonotype was detected ten times or more. Its antigen remains undetermined. Base quality data are lacking; no much larger clone is found one base away. Reading the label with the study, this specimen's time point is: patch test 2, 6 weeks after DPC sensitization. The intended sense of this specimen's treatment or condition label: therapeutic diphenylcyclopropenone sensitization with weekly scalp DPC. At each patch-test visit, blood was drawn before the patch test was applied. Patients were eligible if aged 18 to 70, diagnosed with alopecia and judged suitable for DPC therapy, and pregnant patients were excluded. Total RNA was extracted from unfractionated whole blood that had been collected in Tempus Blood RNA tubes.

The sequence joins TRBV18 to TRBJ1-1, with a weak D call of TRBD1 (6 bases match). This sequence was found in a woman aged 40 to 50 with alopecia areata. Some clones in this sample may be carry-over from other donors' samples. The sample here was whole blood, taken in connection with sensitization to the hapten diphenylcyclopropenone (DPC). CDR3 region: CASSPGQSGTEAFF. The nucleotide sequence reads TGTGCCAGCTCACCAGGACAGTCAGGCACTGAAGCTTTCTTT.